These 27 T cell receptor beta chains were sequenced from one sample in a study of blood T cell repertoires in COVID-19. Using immunoSEQ multiplex PCR, the repertoire was profiled, and TCRdb retains in-frame clones only, with some absent. The data show roughly 100,000 clones, about two thirds seen once. Sequencing was performed on peripheral blood. These receptors were collected from a human donor with acute or convalescent COVID-19. The donor label of this sample is uncertain.

The rearrangement uses TRBV15 and TRBJ1-6; D not certain. The CDR3 is 15 residues long. The V end was cut by 0 bases, the J end by 8 bases, with 11 bases between. Germline CDR1 LNHNV, CDR2 YYDKDF (reference sequence). The CDR3 protein is CATSRDDNGHSPLHF. The DNA of the CDR3 is TGTGCCACCAGCAGAGATGACAACGGCCATTCACCCCTCCACTTT.

This clone was seen a handful of times. J is TRBJ1-5 and V is TRBV20-1; D remains ambiguous. Germline V gene data show CDR1 as DFQATT and CDR2 as SNEGSKA (reference sequence). The CDR3 totals 13 residues. With 3 bases removed from V and 3 bases from J, the gap between germline ends came to 9 bases. CDR3: CSASYQINQPQHF. The DNA of the CDR3 is TGCAGTGCTAGTTACCAGATCAATCAGCCCCAGCATTTT.

The chain joins TRBV7-9 to TRBJ2-7, with 8 bases lining up with TRBD2. This CDR3 region has 15 residues. Germline trimming cut 7 bases from V and 6 bases from J; bases unmatched to any gene: 14. CDR1 is SEHNR and CDR2 is FQNEAQ in the germline V gene (reference sequence). DNA of the CDR3: TGTGCCAGCACCGGACTCTCGGGCGGGGGGCCCGAGCAGTACTTC. Its protein is CASTGLSGGGPEQYF.

The chain combines TRBV6-5 with TRBJ1-1; 7 bases fit TRBD1. Germline CDR1 is MNHEY and CDR2 is SVGAGI. The CDR3 has 13 amino acids. After removal of 7 bases from V and 1 base from J, the junction contained 3 bases not matched to a gene. The DNA for the CDR3 is TGTGCCAGCAAAAGACAGGGGAACACTGAAGCTTTCTTT. It yields the protein CASKRQGNTEAFF.

This clone was counted between two and nine times. As DNA, the CDR3 is TGTGCCAGCAGCGTAGGGACAGGGTGGACAGATACGCAGTATTTT. Translation gives CASSVGTGWTDTQYF. This chain links TRBV9 with TRBJ2-3; 8 bases align to TRBD1. The V gene end was trimmed by 0 bases and the J gene end by 3 bases; junction bases not matched to a gene: 3. Germline lookup yields CDR1 SGDLS and CDR2 YYNGEE. This CDR3 region has 15 residues.

V is TRBV5-1 and J is TRBJ2-1; perhaps TRBD1 as D (5 bases). Germline V gene sequence: CDR1 SGHRS, CDR2 YFSETQ. Trimming removed 2 bases from V and 4 bases from J, with 13 bases in between. The CDR3 totals 15 residues. CDR3 amino acids: CASSFDSPRYNEQFF. In DNA, the CDR3 is TGCGCCAGCAGCTTTGACAGTCCCCGTTACAATGAGCAGTTCTTC. Full variable domain (outside the CDR3, taken from reference TRBV5-1 and TRBJ2-1): KAGVTQTPRYLIKTRGQQVTLSCSPISGHRSVSWYQQTPGQGLQFLFEYFSETQRNKGNFPGRFSGRQFSNSRSEMNVSTLELGDSALYLCASSFDSPRYNEQFFGPGTRLTVL.

The J gene is TRBJ2-1, the V gene TRBV19; no clear D gene. The CDR3 has 14 residues. From germline, CDR1 is LNHDA and CDR2 SQIVND (reference sequence). V lost 3 bases and J 7 bases, leaving 13 bases between the germline ends. CDR3: CASSIGGIVNEQFF. In DNA, the CDR3 is TGTGCCAGTAGTATTGGTGGCATTGTAAATGAGCAGTTCTTC.

The chain combines TRBV24-1 with TRBJ1-5; D is unresolved. CDR3 length: 16 amino acids. Germline loops: CDR1 KGHDR, CDR2 SFDVKD. Trimming stripped 5 bases from V and 4 bases from J, with 17 bases between. The CDR3 region is CATSAGNLAGNQPQHF. Written as DNA, the CDR3 is TGTGCCACCAGTGCGGGAAACCTAGCTGGAAATCAGCCCCAGCATTTT.

The rearrangement uses TRBV10-3 and TRBJ1-1, with 9 bases that match TRBD1. The CDR3 sequence is 14 residues long. The ends lost 6 bases at V and 4 bases at J; junction bases unmatched: 6. Germline V CDR1 and CDR2: ENHRY, SYGVKD. The CDR3 DNA is TGTGCCATCAGACAGGGGGCTGGTAGCACTGAAGCTTTCTTT. This sequence encodes CAIRQGAGSTEAFF.

This clone appeared a single time. This chain joins TRBV7-9 and TRBJ1-6; D gene unclear. This CDR3 is 14 amino acids long. Germline V gene lookup returns CDR1 SEHNR and CDR2 FQNEAQ (reference sequence). With 5 bases removed from V and 13 bases from J, the gap between germline ends came to 18 bases. CDR3 region: CASSPGRAGLPLHF. The CDR3 DNA is TGTGCCAGCAGCCCCGGGAGGGCGGGTTTGCCCCTCCACTTT.

CDR3 amino acids: CASSPDSSNQPQHF. In DNA, the CDR3 is TGTGCCAGCTCACCGGACAGTTCCAATCAGCCCCAGCATTTT. V gene TRBV18 combines with J gene TRBJ1-5; D may be TRBD1 (6 bases). CDR3 size: 14 residues. V dropped 3 bases and J dropped 3 bases, with 9 bases sitting between them. Germline V gene lookup returns CDR1 KGHSH and CDR2 LQKENI.

V is TRBV18 and J is TRBJ1-4, with TRBD1 matching over 8 bases. There are 13 residues in the CDR3. CDR1 is KGHSH, CDR2 LQKENI, per germline. V shed 6 bases, J shed 5 bases, and the junction held 2 bases outside the gene matches. CDR3 nucleotides: TGTGCCAGCTCCGGACAGGGCAATGAAAAACTGTTTTTT. It encodes CASSGQGNEKLFF. Combining the CDR3 with reference TRBV18 and TRBJ1-4 gives the whole variable domain NAGVMQNPRHLVRRRGQEARLRCSPMKGHSHVYWYRQLPEEGLKFMVYLQKENIIDESGMPKERFSAEFPKEGPSILRIQQVVRGDSAAYFCASSGQGNEKLFFGSGTQLSVL.

The V gene is TRBV5-1, the J gene TRBJ1-4; 12 bases map to TRBD1. Germline loops: CDR1 SGHRS, CDR2 YFSETQ. The CDR3 runs to 20 residues. Trimming at V came to 4 bases and at J to 3 bases, leaving 16 bases not matched to a gene. In nucleotides, the CDR3 is TGCGCCAGCAGCGCCAGGACGGGAGGGGGACAGGGGGCGTCTAATGAAAAACTGTTTTTT. This translates into CASSARTGGGQGASNEKLFF.

The chain carries TRBV5-1 and TRBJ2-3; 7 bases fit TRBD2. Germline loops: CDR1 SGHRS, CDR2 YFSETQ. CDR3 length equals 15 residues. The trim removed 6 bases at V and 0 bases at J, leaving 7 bases unmatched. The CDR3 region is CASIKRGESTDTQYF. DNA of the CDR3: TGCGCCAGCATCAAACGGGGGGAAAGCACAGATACGCAGTATTTT. Complete variable domain (other parts from reference TRBV5-1 and TRBJ2-3): KAGVTQTPRYLIKTRGQQVTLSCSPISGHRSVSWYQQTPGQGLQFLFEYFSETQRNKGNFPGRFSGRQFSNSRSEMNVSTLELGDSALYLCASIKRGESTDTQYFGPGTRLTVL.

CDR3 sequence reads: CASREPDMDSPLHF. The CDR3 DNA reads as TGCGCCAGCCGGGAGCCTGATATGGATTCACCCCTCCACTTT. V is TRBV5-1 and J is TRBJ1-6; D gene unclear. The V end lost 7 bases, the J end lost 8 bases, and 16 bases lay between the germline ends. This CDR3 is 14 amino acids long. Per germline, CDR1 SGHRS and CDR2 YFSETQ.

Points on this clone: Other DNA sequences in this sample translate to the same CDR3. The CDR3 nucleotides are TGTGCCAGCACCCTTCGGGACAGGACAGATACGCAGTATTTT. Protein product: CASTLRDRTDTQYF. This chain connects TRBV27 to TRBJ2-3; 8 bases agree with TRBD1. Germline-derived CDR1 and CDR2 are MNHEY and SMNVEV (reference sequence). Germline trimming cut 7 bases from V and 3 bases from J; bases unmatched to any gene: 6. The CDR3 contains 14 residues.

The CDR3 coding sequence is TGTGCCAGCAGCTTGCTTCCAGGGGGCGGCACTGAAGCTTTCTTT. It yields the protein CASSLLPGGGTEAFF. The genes are TRBV7-2 and TRBJ1-1, with 8 positions matching TRBD1. V lost 3 bases, J lost 4 bases, and 7 bases stayed unmatched. The CDR3 sequence is 15 residues long. Germline assignment: CDR1 SGHTA and CDR2 FQGNSA.

The chain couples TRBV6-5 to TRBJ2-3; D gene uncertain. Germline assignment: CDR1 MNHEY and CDR2 SVGAGI. There are 14 residues in the CDR3. V was cut by 4 bases and J by 2 bases, with 10 bases left in between. DNA for the CDR3: TGTGCCAGCAGTTCGTCTAGTTCCACAGATACGCAGTATTTT. It specifies CASSSSSSTDTQYF.

For the CDR3, the DNA is TGTGCCAGCAGCTTAGCCGTCCGGACTGAAGCTTTCTTT. This gives the protein CASSLAVRTEAFF. The genes are TRBV7-2 and TRBJ1-1; D unresolved. CDR3 length: 13 residues. V dropped 0 bases and J dropped 5 bases, with 7 bases sitting between them. Per the germline V gene, CDR1 is SGHTA and CDR2 is FQGNSA.

By its share, this clone is medium-sized. CDR3 in DNA: TGTGCCAGCAGTCAGGACGGGAAGACTGAAGCTTTCTTT. Residues: CASSQDGKTEAFF. This chain connects TRBV2 to TRBJ1-1; no reliable D call. V was shortened by 5 bases and J by 5 bases, with 12 bases between the two germline ends. Per the germline V gene, CDR1 is SNHLY and CDR2 is FYNNEI. The CDR3 covers 13 residues.

This clone was observed a few times. The J gene is TRBJ2-3, the V gene TRBV11-2; D might be TRBD2 (7 bases). Per the germline V gene, CDR1 is SGHAT and CDR2 is FQNNGV. The CDR3 covers 17 residues. Trimming removed 6 bases from V and 2 bases from J, with 21 bases in between. CDR3 protein: CASSQGLKRGPTDTQYF. CDR3 DNA: TGTGCCAGCAGTCAGGGGCTAAAGCGGGGTCCCACAGATACGCAGTATTTT.

The chain combines TRBV30 with TRBJ1-5; TRBD1 is a possible D gene (5 bases). V gave up 2 bases and J gave up 4 bases, with 6 bases separating them. CDR3 length: 12 residues. Looked up from germline, CDR1 is GTSNPN and CDR2 is SVGIG (reference sequence). CDR3 protein: CAWSRGNQPQHF. The CDR3 bases are TGTGCCTGGAGTAGGGGAAATCAGCCCCAGCATTTT.

This clone is deemed medium-sized. The chain uses TRBV30 and TRBJ2-7; 8 positions agree with TRBD2. From germline, CDR1 is GTSNPN and CDR2 SVGIG (reference sequence). This CDR3 spans 13 amino acids. Trimming cost V 3 bases and J 0 bases; bases outside gene matches: 1. The CDR3 nucleotides are TGTGCCTGGAGGGCGGGGGGCTCCTACGAGCAGTACGTC. Residues: CAWRAGGSYEQYV.

The V call is TRBV18, the J call TRBJ2-3; tentative D call: TRBD2 (5 bases). Germline CDR1 reads KGHSH; CDR2 reads LQKENI. Trimming left V 5 bases short and J 8 bases short, with 14 bases between. The CDR3 loop spans 13 amino acids. CDR3 in amino acids: CASSSGERGTQYF. CDR3 sequence (DNA): TGTGCCAGCTCATCCGGGGAGCGAGGTACGCAGTATTTT.

The chain employs TRBV6-5 and TRBJ2-1; 10 bases match TRBD2. CDR3 size: 15 residues. Trimming at V came to 0 bases and at J to 6 bases, leaving 2 bases not matched to a gene. From germline, CDR1 is MNHEY and CDR2 SVGAGI. CDR3 nucleotide sequence: TGTGCCAGCAGTTACTCGGGACTAGCGAGCAATGAGCAGTTCTTC. Its protein is CASSYSGLASNEQFF.

Remarks on this clone: This may be a read error, as it is one base from a much larger clone. V usage is TRBV27 and J usage is TRBJ1-5, with D tentatively TRBD1 (5 bases). CDR1 is MNHEY and CDR2 is SMNVEV in the germline V gene (reference sequence). This CDR3 spans 13 amino acids. In DNA form, the CDR3 reads TGTGCCAGCAGTTTACGGGGGGATCAGCCCCGGCATTTT. This codes for CASSLRGDQPRHF.

The rearrangement uses TRBV7-9 and TRBJ2-3; no clear D gene. In germline, CDR1 is SEHNR, CDR2 FQNEAQ (reference sequence). CDR3 length: 16 residues. Trimming shortened V by 5 bases and J by 2 bases, and 17 bases separated the two germline ends. This CDR3 is CASSQISWKLTDTQYF. CDR3 sequence (DNA): TGTGCCAGCAGCCAGATTAGCTGGAAACTCACAGATACGCAGTATTTT.